This T cell receptor (beta chain) derives from a study of CDR3 diversity in severe acne. Germline V gene data show CDR1 as SEHNR and CDR2 as FQNEAQ (reference sequence). Trimming took 3 bases from V and 6 from J; bases not matched to a gene: 5. This CDR3 is built from 14 residues. MiXCR, run by TCRdb on the PCR reads, gives a single entry per CDR3 protein. The sample has 100,000 or so distinct CDR3 sequences; roughly 51% are singletons. This chain connects TRBV7-9 to TRBJ2-5, with TRBD1 matching 9 bases. Sequencing used blood. The sequence was collected from a male donor with acne. The CDR3 sequence is CASSLSDRGKTQYF. DNA for the CDR3: TGTGCCAGCAGCTTGTCCGACAGGGGGAAGACCCAGTACTTC.